This passage covers 18 T cell receptor beta chains from one sample sequenced in a study of blood T cell repertoires in COVID-19. The table came from immunoSEQ multiplex PCR; TCRdb's copy has only in-frame clones and leaves some out. The data contain roughly 220,000 clones, approximately 80% of them singletons. The specimen was PBMCs or T cells enriched from blood (not recorded which). Source of these receptors: a man aged 30 to 39 with acute COVID-19.

The V and J genes are TRBV6-1 and TRBJ1-6, with D perhaps matching TRBD1 (5 bases). The CDR3 is 16 residues long. Germline values: CDR1 MNHNS, CDR2 SASEGT. The V and J ends lost 4 bases and 13 bases respectively, with 23 bases between them. DNA of the CDR3: TGTGCCAGCAGTGTAGATTCGGAGGGGATCGCTTCTCCCCTCCACTTT. As protein: CASSVDSEGIASPLHF.

The rearrangement joins TRBV10-1 to TRBJ2-7; D is unresolved. With 3 bases removed from V and 0 bases from J, the gap between germline ends came to 9 bases. Germline V gene lookup returns CDR1 WNHNN and CDR2 SYGVQD (reference sequence). This CDR3 is 14 amino acids long. The DNA for the CDR3 is TGCGCCAGCAGTGATACCAGGTTCTCCTACGAGCAGTACTTC. Its protein is CASSDTRFSYEQYF.

The DNA for the CDR3 is TGTGCCAGCAGCGTAAAGGCGGGGGGGGGCACAGATACGCAGTATTTT. Residues: CASSVKAGGGTDTQYF. V usage is TRBV9 and J usage is TRBJ2-3, with 9 nucleotides matching TRBD2. V was clipped by 1 base and J by 1 base; unmatched bases: 4. In germline, CDR1 is SGDLS, CDR2 YYNGEE. This CDR3 is built from 16 residues.

The J gene is TRBJ2-5, the V gene TRBV2; a possible D gene is TRBD2 (5 bases). The V end lost 8 bases, the J end lost 7 bases, and 17 bases lay between the germline ends. CDR1 and CDR2 (germline): SNHLY, FYNNEI. The CDR3 covers 13 residues. The CDR3 here is CASFERDVGTQYF. In DNA form, the CDR3 reads TGTGCCAGCTTTGAACGGGATGTTGGGACCCAGTACTTC.

The rearrangement uses TRBV19 and TRBJ2-3, with TRBD2 as a possible D gene (6 bases). This CDR3 comprises 15 residues. V was shortened by 5 bases and J by 7 bases, with 19 bases between the two germline ends. CDR1 is LNHDA and CDR2 is SQIVND in the germline V gene (reference sequence). Here the CDR3 DNA reads TGTGCCAGTAGTGCCGGGACTGGTGTTGTACATACGCAGTATTTT. Protein: CASSAGTGVVHTQYF.

The V gene is TRBV13, the J gene TRBJ2-7; 8 nucleotides align to TRBD2. Trimming removed 2 bases from V and 3 bases from J; junction bases left unmatched: 6. This CDR3 spans 15 amino acids. CDR1 is PRHDT and CDR2 is FYEKMQ in the germline V gene (reference sequence). The CDR3 loop is CASSLFSGGDYEQYF. The CDR3 DNA sequence: TGTGCCAGCAGCTTATTCAGCGGGGGCGACTACGAGCAGTACTTC.

The chain couples TRBV4-2 to TRBJ1-1; TRBD1 agrees at 7 bases. This CDR3 region has 15 residues. V lost 0 bases to trimming and J lost 3 bases; unmatched junction nucleotides: 4. CDR1 and CDR2 from the germline V gene are LGHNA and YNFKEQ. The CDR3, as DNA: TGTGCCAGCAGCCAAGACAGGGGGACTGACACTGAAGCTTTCTTT. This sequence encodes CASSQDRGTDTEAFF.

This clone was observed a few times. This rearrangement joins TRBV19 to TRBJ2-3, with TRBD2 matching 8 bases. Germline CDR1 is LNHDA and CDR2 is SQIVND (reference sequence). Trimming cost V 4 bases and J 4 bases; bases outside gene matches: 16. The length of the CDR3 is 18 residues. The CDR3 nucleotides read TGTGCCAGTAGTAGGCGGCCACTGGGACTAGGCCTACCAGATACGCAGTATTTT. As protein: CASSRRPLGLGLPDTQYF.

In this sample, this clone turned up a few times. The chain combines TRBV7-2 with TRBJ1-1; D is perhaps TRBD1 (5 bases). The CDR3 is 13 amino acids. The germline CDR1 and CDR2 sequences are SGHTA and FQGNSA. Deletions cut 1 base from V and 6 bases from J, with 9 bases between. CDR3 loop: CASSLDRGSEAFF. The CDR3, as DNA: TGTGCCAGCAGCTTAGATCGGGGGTCTGAAGCTTTCTTT.

The chain uses TRBV9 and TRBJ1-6; D perhaps matches TRBD1 (5 bases). This CDR3 spans 12 amino acids. Germline assignment: CDR1 SGDLS and CDR2 YYNGEE. Deletions cut 3 bases from V and 9 bases from J, with 7 bases between. For the CDR3, the DNA is TGTGCCAGCAGCGAAACAGGTTCACCCCTCCACTTT. This sequence encodes CASSETGSPLHF.

The chain uses TRBV20-1 and TRBJ2-1, with D perhaps matching TRBD2 (6 bases). The CDR3 totals 13 residues. Trimming cost V 3 bases and J 7 bases, with 13 bases left between them. The germline V gene has CDR1 DFQATT and CDR2 SNEGSKA (reference sequence). The CDR3 DNA follows: TGCAGTGCTAGTTATCCAGGGAGGAATGAGCAGTTCTTC. Protein sequence: CSASYPGRNEQFF.

This clone was detected only once. The gene calls are TRBV2 and TRBJ2-3, with 13 bases fitting TRBD2. The CDR3 sequence is 17 residues long. The V gene end was trimmed by 8 bases and the J gene end by 3 bases; junction bases not matched to a gene: 11. CDR1 and CDR2 (germline): SNHLY, FYNNEI. Here the CDR3 DNA reads TGTGCCAGCTTACTAGCGGGGGGGCTTAGTGGAACAGATACGCAGTATTTT. As protein: CASLLAGGLSGTDTQYF.

The chain has TRBV10-3 and TRBJ2-3; TRBD2 is a possible D gene (5 bases). Germline CDR1 reads ENHRY; CDR2 reads SYGVKD. The CDR3 is 16 residues long. Trimming cost V 4 bases and J 0 bases, with 14 bases left between them. DNA for the CDR3: TGTGCCATCAGTGGTAAACTAGGTTCTAGCACAGATACGCAGTATTTT. This encodes CAISGKLGSSTDTQYF.

V usage is TRBV9 and J usage is TRBJ1-1; no reliable D call. Germline CDR1 and CDR2: SGDLS and YYNGEE. V lost 1 base to trimming and J lost 3 bases, with 7 bases between them. The CDR3 has 13 residues. CDR3 DNA: TGTGCCAGCAGCGTACTCGGTGACACTGAAGCTTTCTTT. It codes for CASSVLGDTEAFF.

This clone was seen a handful of times. J is TRBJ1-1 and V is TRBV3-1 (or the pseudogene TRBV3-2); perhaps TRBD1 as D (6 bases). The germline V gene encodes CDR1 LGHDT and CDR2 YNNKEL (reference sequence). The CDR3 has 14 amino acids. V shed 4 bases and J shed 1 base, with 10 bases lying between them. This CDR3 is CASSPTGKNTEAFF. CDR3 bases: TGTGCCAGCAGCCCCACAGGGAAGAACACTGAAGCTTTCTTT.

The CDR3 loop is CASSSTGSAGNTIYF. DNA of the CDR3: TGTGCCAGCAGCTCTACGGGGAGCGCTGGAAACACCATATATTTT. V is TRBV5-5 and J is TRBJ1-3; no definite D call. Per the germline V gene, CDR1 is SGHKS and CDR2 is YYEKEE (reference sequence). Trimming shortened V by 3 bases and J by 2 bases, and 12 bases separated the two germline ends. There are 15 residues in the CDR3. The full variable domain, its missing parts supplied by reference TRBV5-5 and TRBJ1-3, is DAGVTQSPTHLIKTRGQQVTLRCSPISGHKSVSWYQQVLGQGPQFIFQYYEKEERGRGNFPDRFSARQFPNYSSELNVNALLLGDSALYLCASSSTGSAGNTIYFGEGSWLTVV.

This sequence joins TRBV5-1 and TRBJ2-7, with D uncertain. The CDR3 has 15 residues. The V gene lost 0 bases and the J gene lost 0 bases, with 10 bases spanning the gap. Germline values: CDR1 SGHRS, CDR2 YFSETQ. CDR3 amino acids: CASSLGTASSYEQYF. The CDR3 nucleotides read TGCGCCAGCAGCTTGGGCACAGCCAGCTCCTACGAGCAGTACTTC.

This rearrangement joins TRBV29-1 to TRBJ2-3, with D possibly being TRBD1 (6 bases). Looked up from germline, CDR1 is SQVTM and CDR2 is ANQGSEA. V was shortened by 2 bases and J by 2 bases, with 14 bases between the two germline ends. The CDR3 sequence is 15 residues long. DNA of the CDR3: TGCAGCGTTGAATTCCAGGGGCTAGCCACAGATACGCAGTATTTT. Its protein product is CSVEFQGLATDTQYF.